These 21 T cell receptor beta chains share one sample of origin, sequenced in a study of T cells in Graves' hyperthyroidism and ophthalmopathy. There were TCR beta CDR3 regions amplified from RNA transcripts. First-round RT-PCR of the TCR CDR3 relied on the HTBI primer set. TCRdb recomputed calls from the multiplex PCR reads with MiXCR, one row per CDR3 protein. The sample includes some 800,000 distinct CDR3 sequences, more than 30% of them seen just once. The sequenced sample consisted of blood. The source is a man aged 18 to 29 with Graves' hyperthyroidism.

The chain joins TRBV29-1 to TRBJ1-4; no definite D call. Trimming cost V 6 bases and J 3 bases, with 11 bases left between them. Germline CDR1 SQVTM, CDR2 ANQGSEA. The CDR3 length is 13 residues. CDR3 in DNA: TGCAGCGTCGGGGATAGACCTAATGAAAAACTGTTTTTT. Encoded protein: CSVGDRPNEKLFF.

This clonotype was counted between two and nine times. This rearrangement joins TRBV5-1 to TRBJ2-2; 9 bases match TRBD2. Unmatched junction bases numbered 9, after V lost 6 bases and J lost 6 bases. This CDR3 spans 15 amino acids. Germline CDR1 reads SGHRS; CDR2 reads YFSETQ. The CDR3 region is CASTPRTSGSGELFF. CDR3 nucleotides: TGCGCCAGCACCCCAAGAACTAGCGGGTCCGGGGAGCTGTTTTTT.

This clonotype was observed at least ten times. V usage is TRBV15 and J usage is TRBJ1-4; possibly TRBD1 for D (5 bases). Germline values: CDR1 LNHNV, CDR2 YYDKDF (reference sequence). V was pared by 1 base and J by 13 bases, with 13 bases between. This CDR3 is 13 amino acids long. The CDR3 DNA is TGTGCCACCAGCAGAGTGGGGGGTTTAGCACTGTTTTTT. Its translation: CATSRVGGLALFF.

The V and J genes are TRBV10-3 and TRBJ2-2; D gene uncertain. Germline V lookup: CDR1 ENHRY, CDR2 SYGVKD. V was cut by 6 bases and J by 0 bases, with 14 bases left in between. The CDR3 runs 16 residues. In nucleotides, the CDR3 is TGTGCCATCAGACCGGACGGAGCCGCGAACACCGGGGAGCTGTTTTTT. Amino acids: CAIRPDGAANTGELFF.

V is TRBV5-1 and J is TRBJ2-2; TRBD2 matches at 7 bases. With 0 bases clipped from V and 6 bases from J, the junction kept 8 bases outside the gene matches. Germline CDR1 and CDR2: SGHRS and YFSETQ. The CDR3 sequence is 16 residues long. The CDR3 loop is CASSLDTTSAAGELFF. In DNA, the CDR3 is TGCGCCAGCAGCTTGGATACCACTAGCGCGGCCGGGGAGCTGTTTTTT.

This clonotype was counted many times. V and J are TRBV29-1 and TRBJ1-1; tentatively, D is TRBD1 (6 bases). Germline assignment: CDR1 SQVTM and CDR2 ANQGSEA. This CDR3 is built from 12 residues. V was trimmed by 5 bases and J by 5 bases, leaving 12 bases between them. CDR3 amino acids: CSVSEGGTEAFF. CDR3 nucleotide sequence: TGCAGCGTTTCAGAGGGGGGGACTGAAGCTTTCTTT.

Only a few counts were recorded for this clonotype. The rearrangement links TRBV7-3 to TRBJ2-2, with D perhaps being TRBD1 or TRBD2 (5 bases each). The CDR3 consists of 15 residues. The V gene's germline CDR1 is SGHTA and CDR2 FQGTGA. The V and J ends lost 2 bases and 4 bases respectively, with 11 bases between them. CDR3 amino acids: CASSLGGIGTGELFF. CDR3 DNA sequence: TGTGCCAGCAGCTTAGGGGGAATAGGCACCGGGGAGCTGTTTTTT.

The J gene is TRBJ2-2, the V gene TRBV6-5, with TRBD2 as a possible D gene (7 bases). The CDR3 length is 12 residues. Trimming took 8 bases from V and 7 from J, leaving 11 bases between them. Germline CDR1 and CDR2: MNHEY and SVGAGI. CDR3 bases: TGTGCCAGCGGGGGGGCAGTCGGGGAGCTGTTTTTT. Protein product: CASGGAVGELFF.

This chain links TRBV5-1 with TRBJ2-5; 10 nucleotides match TRBD2. Germline assignment: CDR1 SGHRS and CDR2 YFSETQ. The length of the CDR3 is 14 residues. V gave up 4 bases and J gave up 5 bases; unmatched junction bases: 5. The CDR3 bases are TGCGCCAGCAGCCCGGGACTAGCGCCGGAGACCCAGTACTTC. Amino acids: CASSPGLAPETQYF.

The chain joins TRBV4-1 to TRBJ1-1; 11 bases are a match to TRBD1. Trimming at V came to 1 base and at J to 4 bases, leaving 2 bases not matched to a gene. Germline CDR1 reads MGHRA; CDR2 reads YSYEKL. CDR3 size: 15 residues. This CDR3 is CASSQAGTGGTEAFF. The CDR3 nucleotides read TGCGCCAGCAGCCAAGCCGGGACAGGGGGCACTGAAGCTTTCTTT.

As concerns this clonotype: A much bigger clone sits one base away, suggesting this may be a read error. The genes are TRBV7-9 and TRBJ2-6; 12 bases map to TRBD2. After removal of 1 base from V and 11 bases from J, the junction contained 3 bases not matched to a gene. This CDR3 comprises 15 residues. Germline V gene sequence: CDR1 SEHNR, CDR2 FQNEAQ (reference sequence). Here the CDR3 reads CASSLGLAGDYVLTF. In DNA, the CDR3 is TGTGCCAGCAGCTTAGGACTAGCGGGAGACTACGTCCTGACTTTC.

This chain joins TRBV2 and TRBJ1-4, with 7 bases aligning to TRBD1. Trimming at V came to 8 bases and at J to 3 bases, leaving 9 bases not matched to a gene. The CDR3 has 15 amino acids. CDR1 and CDR2 (germline): SNHLY, FYNNEI. Written as DNA, the CDR3 is TGTGCCAGCCAGACAGGGCTTAACTCTAATGAAAAACTGTTTTTT. It codes for CASQTGLNSNEKLFF.

The chain employs TRBV7-2 and TRBJ2-7; D is tentatively TRBD1 or TRBD2 (7 bases each). This CDR3 has 17 amino acids. Germline lookup yields CDR1 SGHTA and CDR2 FQGNSA. The V end lost 3 bases, the J end lost 5 bases, and 23 bases lay between the germline ends. The CDR3 sequence: CASSFGTAGSGQDEQYF. CDR3 in DNA: TGTGCCAGCAGCTTTGGGACAGCGGGATCGGGTCAAGACGAGCAGTACTTC.

This clonotype has at least ten counts. The J gene is TRBJ1-4, the V gene TRBV10-3; no reliable D call. Germline CDR1 reads ENHRY; CDR2 reads SYGVKD. This CDR3 comprises 13 residues. Trimming cost V 11 bases and J 0 bases, with 10 bases left between them. CDR3 loop: CASTIATNEKLFF. CDR3 bases: TGTGCCTCAACCATAGCAACTAATGAAAAACTGTTTTTT.

The CDR3 sequence: CASSPGIGPVEQYF. The CDR3 DNA reads as TGTGCCAGCAGTCCTGGTATAGGACCCGTCGAGCAGTACTTC. The V gene is TRBV7-8, the J gene TRBJ2-7, with unresolved D. Per germline, CDR1 SGHVS and CDR2 FQNEAQ. CDR3 length equals 14 residues. V was trimmed by 6 bases and J by 6 bases, leaving 18 bases between them.

V is TRBV7-3 and J is TRBJ2-2; D unclear. V lost 7 bases, J lost 0 bases, and 9 bases lay in between. CDR3 length equals 14 residues. The germline V gene encodes CDR1 SGHTA and CDR2 FQGTGA. CDR3 sequence (DNA): TGTGCCAGCAAAATCGACACGAACACCGGGGAGCTGTTTTTT. The encoded protein is CASKIDTNTGELFF.

This clonotype has just a few counts. This chain joins TRBV19 and TRBJ2-7, with D maybe TRBD2 (6 bases). Trimming removed 6 bases at V and 6 bases at J, with 24 bases between. Germline V gene data show CDR1 as LNHDA and CDR2 as SQIVND (reference sequence). The CDR3 contains 16 residues. CDR3 protein: CASSPQGERGGSEQYF. The CDR3 DNA sequence: TGTGCCAGTAGCCCGCAGGGCGAGAGGGGAGGCTCCGAGCAGTACTTC.

The V gene is TRBV4-1, the J gene TRBJ2-5; D gene uncertain. Germline V lookup: CDR1 MGHRA, CDR2 YSYEKL. The V end was cut by 4 bases, the J end by 1 base, with 7 bases between. This CDR3 is 13 amino acids long. Here the CDR3 DNA reads TGCGCCAGCAGCCCGGAAATCCAAGAGACCCAGTACTTC. Protein: CASSPEIQETQYF.

In this sample, this clonotype turned up a few times. The chain has TRBV4-2 and TRBJ1-1, with D possibly matching TRBD1 (6 bases). The CDR3 loop spans 15 amino acids. Looked up from germline, CDR1 is LGHNA and CDR2 is YNFKEQ. The V end lost 4 bases, the J end lost 1 base, and 13 bases lay between the germline ends. CDR3 coding DNA: TGTGCCAGCAGCCCTGAGGGGGACCCGAACACTGAAGCTTTCTTT. Translation gives CASSPEGDPNTEAFF.

CDR3 sequence: CSSLPGAQYF. The CDR3 DNA follows: TGCAGCAGTTTACCCGGGGCCCAGTACTTC. V is TRBV29-1 and J is TRBJ2-5, with TRBD2 as a possible D gene (5 bases). Germline V gives CDR1 SQVTM, CDR2 ANQGSEA. This CDR3 is built from 10 residues. V was pared by 8 bases and J by 9 bases, with 13 bases between.

V and J are TRBV5-1 and TRBJ1-3; a possible D gene is TRBD1 (5 bases). Trimming took 4 bases from V and 3 from J, leaving 11 bases between them. Germline V CDR1 and CDR2: SGHRS, YFSETQ. This CDR3 spans 14 amino acids. The CDR3 region is CASSNQGLGNTIYF. The CDR3, as DNA: TGCGCCAGCAGCAATCAGGGCCTTGGAAACACCATATATTTT.